This TCR beta chain was observed in a study of persistence of HIV-infected CD4 T cells. Study background: Multiple blood draws of up to 180 mL, except two donors with single leukapheresis. The study's findings and limits: Degenerate expanded CDR3beta sequences were enriched among CMV- and Gag-responding cells.

This CDR3 spans 14 amino acids. V shed 7 bases, J shed 4 bases, and the junction held 7 bases outside the gene matches. CDR1 and CDR2 from the germline V gene are MNHEY and SVGAGI. For this clone: No antigen is known for it.

Overlapping HIV-1 Gag 15-mer peptides at 0.95 to 1 ug per peptide per mL were used. CD4+ T cells upregulating both CD40 ligand and CD69 were sorted as responding cells. Inclusion required CMV-positive serology and CD4+ counts above 400 cells/uL. The libraries were made with immunoSEQ version 4 in survey mode. Genomic DNA was diluted to 10 ng/uL, up to 1 ug per sample. Sequencing was performed with immunoSEQ multiplex PCR; in TCRdb, only in-frame clones are kept and a portion is missing. The sample shows fewer than 40,000 clones, roughly 70% of them seen only once. The chain has TRBV6-5 and TRBJ1-1; 9 bases map to TRBD1. The source material was CD4+ T cells sorted from PBMCs after roughly 17-hour stimulation, sampled from a patient who received antiretroviral therapy. This TCR was recovered from an adult man with HIV who was CMV-seropositive. CDR3 protein: CASNTGGSGTEAFF. CDR3 nucleotide sequence: TGTGCCAGCAACACAGGGGGCTCGGGCACTGAAGCTTTCTTT.